Listed below are T cell receptor beta chains from one sample, sequenced in a study of T-cell reconstitution after alpha-beta-depleted transplantation in children. Via MiXCR, TCRdb re-called the PCR reads, giving one row per CDR3 protein. The sample carries about 510,000 distinct CDR3 sequences, more than 9.5% recorded once. The sample here was PBMCs, mostly from graft donor cells, taken 180 days after TCRalphabeta/CD19-depleted stem cell transplant. The receptor source for this set is a female patient between 2 and 15 years old who had a stem cell transplant for aplastic anemia, so the T cells may come from the graft donor. CDR3s include the opening cysteine and the closing phenylalanine or tryptophan. A D gene is named only where the DNA matches it firmly. Not every row has a clone size; where given, it reads once, few, many or a size class.

D gene	V gene	J gene	clone size	CDR3 DNA	CDR3 protein
.	TRBV5-1	TRBJ2-1	.	TGCGCCAGCAGCTTGGATGGCGAGGGCTACTACAATGAGCAGTTCTTC	CASSLDGEGYYNEQFF
TRBD1	TRBV12-3/TRBV12-4	TRBJ1-2	few	TGTGCCAGCAGTTTAGCGGACAGGCATGGCTACACCTTC	CASSLADRHGYTF
TRBD1	TRBV5-6	TRBJ2-3	few	TGTGCCAGCAGAGTGCCCCGGGACAGGGGAACAGATACGCAGTATTTT	CASRVPRDRGTDTQYF
.	TRBV6-5	TRBJ2-6	.	TGTGCCAGCAGTTACTCTCCAGGGGCGGCCGGGGCCAACGTCCTGACTTTC	CASSYSPGAAGANVLTF
.	TRBV7-8	TRBJ2-5	.	TGTGCCAGCAGCTCCCCCCGAGGAGGTAGCGAGACCCAGTACTTC	CASSSPRGGSETQYF
.	TRBV27	TRBJ2-4	.	TGTGCCAGCGGAACTTCAGGGTTCGCCATTCAGTACTTC	CASGTSGFAIQYF
TRBD1	TRBV23-1	TRBJ2-1	.	TGCGCCAGCAGTCAATCTCCAGGGGGCGATGAGCAGTTCTTC	CASSQSPGGDEQFF
.	TRBV28	TRBJ1-4	.	TGTGCCAGCAGTCGGGTGGGACAACTGTTTTTT	CASSRVGQLFF
.	TRBV6-2/TRBV6-3	TRBJ1-3	.	TGTGCCAGCAGTCCCGAACAAGATCACCCGCGGAACACCATATATTTT	CASSPEQDHPRNTIYF
TRBD2	TRBV29-1	TRBJ2-1	few	TGCAGCGCCGAACCCTCTTTCCAGACTAGCGGGAGGACCCACCTCAATGAGCAGTTCTTC	CSAEPSFQTSGRTHLNEQFF
TRBD1	TRBV5-6	TRBJ1-2	few	TGTGCCAGCACCGAAGACAGGGTACGCGGCTACACCTTC	CASTEDRVRGYTF